This is a list of T cell receptor beta chains from one sample in a study of cytomegalovirus exposure and HLA in healthy donors. Data came from immunoSEQ multiplex PCR; TCRdb stores just in-frame clones and leaves some out. The sample lists about 160,000 clones, roughly 80% seen once, with approximately 4.5% in the top ten. What was sequenced was PBMCs. These receptors were taken from a man younger than 40 in good health and CMV-seronegative. Each CDR3 is given without its conserved first and last residue. Each record gives: V gene, J gene, CDR3 protein.

TRBV10-3,TRBJ1-2,AISEGGRGGTRYGYT
TRBV7-9,TRBJ1-2,ASSLTQTLANYGYT
TRBV5-5,TRBJ1-1,ASSLNRQREAF
TRBV27,TRBJ1-2,ASSLKGTGSNYGYT
TRBV7-2,TRBJ2-5,ASSQRGTQY
TRBV2,TRBJ1-1,ASSERQMNTEAF
TRBV15,TRBJ2-7,ATRKGPAYEQY
TRBV5-1,TRBJ1-1,ASSRDRSNTEAF
TRBV7-3,TRBJ2-7,ASSPLGQHTPYEQY
TRBV11-2,TRBJ2-7,ASSSFEGGMNEQY
TRBV28,TRBJ1-2,ASSLTGGYGYT
TRBV7-9,TRBJ1-1,ASSLREIYPRTEAF
TRBV9,TRBJ1-1,ASSETTGTEAF
TRBV6-1,TRBJ1-6,ASSEWGEGGRSPLH
TRBV7-2,TRBJ2-1,ASSLQLTSGSYEQF
TRBV5-6,TRBJ1-4,ASSLGRLAGKLF
TRBV10-3,TRBJ2-5,AISDGGALETQY
TRBV5-1,TRBJ2-7,ASSPGAGGGEQY
TRBV5-4,TRBJ2-2,ASSPLQGSTGELF
TRBV28,TRBJ2-3,ASSASGGLSTDTQY
TRBV5-1,TRBJ2-7,ASRAGGPVYEQY
TRBV29-1,TRBJ1-5,SVRTGGNQPQH
TRBV27,TRBJ2-7,ASSLGDRGYEY
TRBV7-6,TRBJ1-1,ASGLNTEAF
TRBV7-3,TRBJ2-4,ASSLSGTGQNIQY
TRBV7-6,TRBJ2-7,ASSPGTVGYEQY
TRBV19,TRBJ1-1,ASSIGMSTEAF
TRBV9,TRBJ2-3,ASSAWTGRNGTQY